This T cell receptor (beta chain) was profiled in a study of cytomegalovirus exposure and HLA in healthy donors. Study-wide findings and caveats: Some segments of the V type, notably TRBV6-2 and TRBV6-3, were excluded as indistinguishable.

The PCR contained 60 Vbeta and 13 Jbeta primers. The table came from immunoSEQ multiplex PCR; TCRdb's copy has only in-frame clones and leaves some out. The sample includes roughly 55,000 clones, approximately 80% of them seen just once. The CDR3 consists of 16 residues. Looked up from germline, CDR1 is LNHDA and CDR2 is SQIVND (reference sequence). J lost 0 bases, V lost 6 bases, and 5 bases had no gene match. Of note for this clone: What it binds is unknown.

The clonotype was recovered from a female donor in good health and CMV-seronegative. Sequencing used PBMCs. The chain carries TRBV19 and TRBJ1-6; the match to TRBD1 covers 7 bases. CDR3 DNA sequence: TGTGCCAGTAGCCCGGACAGGAGCTCCTATAATTCACCCCTCCACTTT. This gives the protein CASSPDRSSYNSPLHF.